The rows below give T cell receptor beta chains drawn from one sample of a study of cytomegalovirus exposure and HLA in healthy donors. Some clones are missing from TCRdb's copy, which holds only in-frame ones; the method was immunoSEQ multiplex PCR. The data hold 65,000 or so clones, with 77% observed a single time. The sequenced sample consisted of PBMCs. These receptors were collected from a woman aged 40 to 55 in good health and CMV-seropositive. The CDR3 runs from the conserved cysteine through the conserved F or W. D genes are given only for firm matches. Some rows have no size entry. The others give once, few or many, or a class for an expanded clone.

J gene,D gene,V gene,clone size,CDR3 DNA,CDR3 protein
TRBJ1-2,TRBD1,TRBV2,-,TGTGCCAGCAGCTCACAGGGGGCGGGGGGCTACACCTTC,CASSSQGAGGYTF
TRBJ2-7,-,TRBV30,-,TGTGCCTGCCATCTCATTGGCGGCTACGAGCAGTACTTC,CACHLIGGYEQYF
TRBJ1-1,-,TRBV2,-,TGTGCCGACAACAGGGCCCCGTGGACTGAAGCTTTCTTT,CADNRAPWTEAFF
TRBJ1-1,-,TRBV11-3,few,TGTGCCAGCAGCTTGACAGCAGTGACTGAAGCTTTCTTT,CASSLTAVTEAFF
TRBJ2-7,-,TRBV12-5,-,TGTGCTAGTGGCTGGGAGGGGGGCGAGCAGTACTTC,CASGWEGGEQYF
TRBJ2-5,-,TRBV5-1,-,TGCGCCAGCAGCCTCCAAGTTCGGGGGGCCGGGGAGACCCAGTACTTC,CASSLQVRGAGETQYF
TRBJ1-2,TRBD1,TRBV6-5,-,TGTGCCAGCAGTTACGAGACAGGGTATGGCTACACCTTC,CASSYETGYGYTF
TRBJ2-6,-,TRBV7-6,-,TGTGCCAGCAGCTCCACCATGTTGACAGGAGTAAACTCTGGGGCCAACGTCCTGACTTTC,CASSSTMLTGVNSGANVLTF
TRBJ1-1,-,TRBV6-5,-,TGTGCCAGCAGTTACTGGGGTGGGGCGAACACTGAAGCTTTCTTT,CASSYWGGANTEAFF
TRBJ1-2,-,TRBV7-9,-,TGTGCCAGCAGCTTTACTCTTGATGGGGGGACGATAAACTATGGCTACACCTTC,CASSFTLDGGTINYGYTF
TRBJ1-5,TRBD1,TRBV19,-,TGTGCCAGTAGCAACCGGGACAGGGGGCCCCAGCATTTT,CASSNRDRGPQHF
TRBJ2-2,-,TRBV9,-,TGTGCCAGCAGCGTAGCCGACATCCACACCGGGGAGCTGTTTTTT,CASSVADIHTGELFF
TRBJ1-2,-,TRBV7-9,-,TGTTCCAGCACCCGTGGGGGGGGGCAGGGTCTCCACTATGGCTACACCTTC,CSSTRGGGQGLHYGYTF
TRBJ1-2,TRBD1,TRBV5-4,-,TGTGCCAGCAGCGGTGGACAGGGAATTTATGGCTACACCTTC,CASSGGQGIYGYTF
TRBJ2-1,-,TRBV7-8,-,TGTGCCAGCAGCCTCAGGGTGAGCTCCTACAATGAGCAGTTCTTC,CASSLRVSSYNEQFF
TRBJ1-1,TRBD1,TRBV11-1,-,TGTGCCAGCGGGGACAGGGGACTTGTCGAAGCTTTCTTT,CASGDRGLVEAFF
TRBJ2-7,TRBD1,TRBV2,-,TGTGCCAGCAGTGATCGAGGACAGGGCCTCTACGAGCAGTACTTC,CASSDRGQGLYEQYF
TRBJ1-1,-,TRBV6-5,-,TGTGCCAGCATCGGCAGGGAGGGTCAAGCTTTCTTT,CASIGREGQAFF
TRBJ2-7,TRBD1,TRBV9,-,TGTGCCAGCGGACAGGGGGAGGACCATACCGGGGAGCAGTACTTC,CASGQGEDHTGEQYF
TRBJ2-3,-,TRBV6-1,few,TGTGCCAGCAGTGAGGGTAGCGGCCACACAGATACGCAGTATTTT,CASSEGSGHTDTQYF
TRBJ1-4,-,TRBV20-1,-,TGCAGTGCTAGACAGGGTGAAAAACTGTTTTTT,CSARQGEKLFF
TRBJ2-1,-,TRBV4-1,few,TGCGCCAGCAGCCATCCGGGTTACAATGAGCAGTTCTTC,CASSHPGYNEQFF
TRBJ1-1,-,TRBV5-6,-,TGTGCCAGCAGCTTCGGTAGGGGGAACACTGAAGCTTTCTTT,CASSFGRGNTEAFF
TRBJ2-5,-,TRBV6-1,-,TGTGCCAGCAGTGAAGCCATGGCACGACAAGAGACCCAGTACTTC,CASSEAMARQETQYF
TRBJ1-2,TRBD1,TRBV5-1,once,TGCGCCAGCAGCTTGGGGGGTACGACCGGGACAGGGACTTCCTTC,CASSLGGTTGTGTSF
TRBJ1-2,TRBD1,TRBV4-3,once,TGCGCCAGCAGCCAAGAGTCGGGACAGGGGTTCGGCTACACCTTC,CASSQESGQGFGYTF
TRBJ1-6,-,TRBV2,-,TGTGCCAGCAGCGAACGTTCAGGGGCGAGCTCCTATAATTCACCCCTCCACTTT,CASSERSGASSYNSPLHF
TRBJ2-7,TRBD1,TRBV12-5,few,TGTGCTAGTGGTCGAGGACAGGGTGGCCACGAGCAGTACTTC,CASGRGQGGHEQYF
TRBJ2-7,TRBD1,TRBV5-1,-,TGCGCCAGCAGCTTGGTTTCGACAGGGTCATACGAGCAGTACTTC,CASSLVSTGSYEQYF
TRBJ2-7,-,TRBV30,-,TGTGCCTGGAGTGACAGGCGTCCCCCCTACGAGCAGTACTTC,CAWSDRRPPYEQYF